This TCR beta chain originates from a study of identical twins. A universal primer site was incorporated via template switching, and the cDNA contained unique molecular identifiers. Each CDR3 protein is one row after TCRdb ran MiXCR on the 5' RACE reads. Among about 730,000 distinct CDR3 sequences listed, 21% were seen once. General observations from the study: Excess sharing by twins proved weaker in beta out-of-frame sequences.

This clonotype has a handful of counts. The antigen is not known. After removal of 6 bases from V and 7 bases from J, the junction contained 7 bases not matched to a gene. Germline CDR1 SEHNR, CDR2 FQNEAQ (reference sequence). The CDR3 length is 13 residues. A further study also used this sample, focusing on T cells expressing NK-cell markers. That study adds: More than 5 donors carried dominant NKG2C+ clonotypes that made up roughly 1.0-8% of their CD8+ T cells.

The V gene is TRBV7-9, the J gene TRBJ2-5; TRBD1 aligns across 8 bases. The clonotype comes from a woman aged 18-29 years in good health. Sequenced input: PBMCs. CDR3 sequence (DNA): TGTGCCAGCAGTGAGGGACAGGAAGGGACCCAGTACTTC. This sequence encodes CASSEGQEGTQYF.